The 10 T cell receptor beta chains below come from one sample, sequenced in a study of shared clonotypes between healthy human individuals (dated by TCRdb to between 2020 and 2021). Library preparation employed the immunoSEQ multiplex PCR assay. What TCRdb holds here is the immuneACCESS table cut down to in-frame rearrangements. Part of the clones is not present; checked against another copy, under half of the missing clones reflect an unresolved V gene, and the others are unexplained. In all, the sample holds over 95,000 clones, and 68% of those were seen once. The ten biggest clones cover 24% of the sample. Sequencing was performed on memory CD8+ T cells sorted from blood. The sample's cell subset or site label is to be understood as: CD45RO+ cells pooled with CCR7-negative TemRA cells. These receptors all stem from a woman aged 30 to 39 in good health.

The chain joins TRBV6-5 to TRBJ2-1; D gene unclear. V dropped 8 bases and J dropped 0 bases, with 11 bases sitting between them. Germline V gene lookup returns CDR1 MNHEY and CDR2 SVGAGI. The CDR3 has 14 amino acids. CDR3 coding DNA: TGTGCCAGCCAAGACTCGAGCTCCTACAATGAGCAGTTCTTC. It specifies CASQDSSSYNEQFF.

The rearrangement uses TRBV27 and TRBJ2-2; the D is unclear. Germline loops: CDR1 MNHEY, CDR2 SMNVEV (reference sequence). Trimming removed 6 bases from V and 2 bases from J, with 19 bases in between. The CDR3 loop spans 17 amino acids. This CDR3 is CASSPAKGKINTGELFF. DNA of the CDR3: TGTGCCAGCAGCCCCGCGAAGGGTAAAATAAACACCGGGGAGCTGTTTTTT.

This clone appeared many times. The chain is built from TRBV19 and TRBJ1-5; possible D gene TRBD1, 5 bases. Germline CDR1 is LNHDA and CDR2 is SQIVND (reference sequence). CDR3 length equals 13 residues. The germline V and J ends were trimmed by 5 bases and 6 bases, with 11 bases remaining between them. For the CDR3, the DNA is TGTGCCAGTAGTGTGTGGGGACGTCAGCCCCAGCATTTT. Translation: CASSVWGRQPQHF. The full variable domain, rest sourced from reference TRBV19 and TRBJ1-5, is DGGITQSPKYLFRKEGQNVTLSCEQNLNHDAMYWYRQDPGQGLRLIYYSQIVNDFQKGDIAEGYSVSREKKESFPLTVTSAQKNPTAFYLCASSVWGRQPQHFGDGTRLSIL.

The chain recombines TRBV7-4 with TRBJ1-5; D perhaps matches TRBD1 (6 bases). The CDR3 has 15 amino acids. V was trimmed by 3 bases and J by 6 bases, leaving 15 bases between them. CDR1 and CDR2 (germline): SGHVT, SQSDAQ. The CDR3 nucleotides are TGTGCCAGCAGCTTGTATCAGGGGCCAAGTCAGCCCCAGCATTTT. It translates to CASSLYQGPSQPQHF.

The chain links TRBV5-6 to TRBJ2-7; D assignment may be TRBD1 or TRBD2 (5 bases each). The CDR3 extends over 15 amino acids. The V and J ends lost 3 bases and 5 bases respectively, with 18 bases between them. Germline V lookup: CDR1 SGHDT, CDR2 YYEEEE. Here the CDR3 reads CASSSGTQHLHEQYF. CDR3 coding DNA: TGTGCCAGCAGCTCGGGGACGCAACATCTTCACGAGCAGTACTTC.

The chain uses TRBV27 and TRBJ2-7, with 9 bases fitting TRBD2. The CDR3 spans 14 residues. CDR1 and CDR2 (germline): MNHEY, SMNVEV (reference sequence). The ends lost 2 bases at V and 6 bases at J; junction bases unmatched: 5. The CDR3 coding sequence is TGTGCCAGCAGTTTAGGGACTAGCTCTCGCGAGCAGTACTTC. Amino acid sequence: CASSLGTSSREQYF.

The chain joins TRBV9 to TRBJ1-6; TRBD1 aligns across 9 bases. The V gene end was trimmed by 4 bases and the J gene end by 10 bases; junction bases not matched to a gene: 9. The germline gives CDR1 SGDLS, CDR2 YYNGEE. The CDR3 totals 15 residues. CDR3: CASSFRDRAASPLHF. For the CDR3, the DNA is TGTGCCAGCAGCTTTCGGGACAGGGCTGCATCACCCCTCCACTTT.

This clone was seen more than once but under ten times. V usage is TRBV6-4 and J usage is TRBJ2-2, with D perhaps TRBD1 (6 bases). Germline V gene lookup returns CDR1 MRHNA and CDR2 SNTAGT. V lost 0 bases and J 1 base, leaving 6 bases between the germline ends. The CDR3 length is 15 residues. The CDR3 sequence: CASSDSGQNTGELFF. DNA for the CDR3: TGTGCCAGCAGTGACTCGGGACAGAACACCGGGGAGCTGTTTTTT.

The chain carries TRBV6-5 and TRBJ2-6; D might be TRBD1 (6 bases). This CDR3 has 15 amino acids. Germline values: CDR1 MNHEY, CDR2 SVGAGI. The V end was cut by 7 bases, the J end by 0 bases, with 10 bases between. Here the CDR3 DNA reads TGTGCCAGCACCGAACAGGGCTCTGGGGCCAACGTCCTGACTTTC. It codes for CASTEQGSGANVLTF.

This clone came up a few times. The CDR3 protein is CASSMEGYQPQHF. In nucleotides, the CDR3 is TGTGCCAGTAGTATGGAAGGGTATCAGCCCCAGCATTTT. The gene calls are TRBV19 and TRBJ1-5; no clear D gene. The CDR3 covers 13 residues. CDR1 is LNHDA, CDR2 SQIVND, per germline (reference sequence). The ends were cut back, 3 bases at V and 5 bases at J, with 8 bases in the middle.